Listed here are 32 T cell receptor beta chains from one sample, sequenced in a study of OX40 agonist ivuxolimab in advanced cancers. TCRdb's table, derived via immunoSEQ multiplex PCR, lists solely in-frame clones and lacks some. Of 30,000 or so clones listed, around 85% are singletons. The starting material was CD4+ or CD8+ T cells sorted from blood, obtained in a trial of the OX40 agonist ivuxolimab. Receptor source: an adult with an advanced solid tumor such as melanoma, head and neck, liver or kidney cancer.

The chain carries TRBV28 and TRBJ2-5, with D unresolved. The CDR3 contains 12 residues. Per the germline V gene, CDR1 is MDHEN and CDR2 is SYDVKM. Trimming took off 6 bases at V and 4 bases at J, with 9 bases between the two ends. This CDR3 is CASSPQLETQYF. CDR3 in DNA: TGTGCCAGCAGCCCACAGTTAGAGACCCAGTACTTC.

The chain links TRBV19 to TRBJ2-7; unclear D gene. V was shortened by 3 bases and J by 0 bases, with 9 bases between the two germline ends. Germline V gives CDR1 LNHDA, CDR2 SQIVND (reference sequence). CDR3 length: 14 residues. CDR3 residues: CASSIRPGSYEQYF. CDR3 in DNA: TGTGCCAGTAGTATCAGACCGGGCTCCTACGAGCAGTACTTC.

This chain connects TRBV10-3 to TRBJ2-2; D is unclear. The CDR3 loop spans 15 amino acids. Germline V lookup: CDR1 ENHRY, CDR2 SYGVKD. V dropped 0 bases and J dropped 2 bases, with 7 bases sitting between them. The CDR3 DNA is TGTGCCATCAGTGAGTCTGGGCTAAACACCGGGGAGCTGTTTTTT. It yields the protein CAISESGLNTGELFF.

This chain uses TRBV5-4 with TRBJ2-1, with a tentative D call TRBD2 (6 bases). Trimming removed 1 base from V and 5 bases from J, with 10 bases in between. The V gene's germline CDR1 is SGHNT and CDR2 YYREEE (reference sequence). CDR3 length: 14 amino acids. The CDR3, as DNA: TGTGCCAGCAGCTTGCTGCGGGACCACAATGAGCAGTTCTTC. It codes for CASSLLRDHNEQFF.

This clone was detected only once. The gene calls are TRBV5-6 and TRBJ1-2, with 7 bases aligning to TRBD1. The trim removed 3 bases at V and 0 bases at J, leaving 5 bases unmatched. The CDR3 totals 15 residues. Germline loops: CDR1 SGHDT, CDR2 YYEEEE. The CDR3 loop reads CASSSTGAANYGYTF. DNA of the CDR3: TGTGCCAGCAGCTCTACAGGGGCAGCTAACTATGGCTACACCTTC.

The V gene is TRBV5-6, the J gene TRBJ1-3; D gene uncertain. The CDR3 is made up of 14 amino acids. V dropped 3 bases and J dropped 2 bases, with 9 bases sitting between them. Per germline, CDR1 SGHDT and CDR2 YYEEEE. The CDR3 coding sequence is TGTGCCAGCAGCTCGGGCTTAGCTGGAAACACCATATATTTT. It is translated as CASSSGLAGNTIYF.

This clone was counted only a few times. The chain recombines TRBV5-1 with TRBJ2-7; a possible D gene is TRBD2 (5 bases). Trimming pared 1 base from V and 6 bases from J, leaving 11 bases between. Germline V gene data show CDR1 as SGHRS and CDR2 as YFSETQ. This CDR3 spans 13 amino acids. CDR3 residues: CASSLNPGLEQYF. The DNA of the CDR3 is TGCGCCAGCAGCTTGAACCCAGGACTCGAGCAGTACTTC.

This chain uses TRBV5-1 with TRBJ2-1; 7 bases line up with TRBD2. CDR3 length: 16 amino acids. Germline lookup yields CDR1 SGHRS and CDR2 YFSETQ. J was trimmed by 1 base and V by 1 base; bases with no gene match: 5. This CDR3 is CASSLSSGPSYNEQFF. Here the CDR3 DNA reads TGCGCCAGCAGCTTGAGTAGCGGGCCGTCCTACAATGAGCAGTTCTTC.

The chain employs TRBV28 and TRBJ1-5; perhaps TRBD1 as D (5 bases). This CDR3 region has 15 residues. Germline V gives CDR1 MDHEN, CDR2 SYDVKM. V was pared by 7 bases and J by 4 bases, with 17 bases between. CDR3 nucleotides: TGTGCCAGCACTCTTGGGGGGTCTGGGAATCAGCCCCAGCATTTT. Translated: CASTLGGSGNQPQHF. Looking up the rest from reference TRBV28 and TRBJ1-5 gives the full variable domain: DVKVTQSSRYLVKRTGEKVFLECVQDMDHENMFWYRQDPGLGLRLIYFSYDVKMKEKGDIPEGYSVSREKKERFSLILESASTNQTSMYLCASTLGGSGNQPQHFGDGTRLSIL.

As DNA, the CDR3 is TGCAGCGTTGCAAAGGACAGTTATGGCTACACCTTC. Protein product: CSVAKDSYGYTF. The chain employs TRBV29-1 and TRBJ1-2, with a weak D call TRBD1 (6 bases). The CDR3 loop spans 12 amino acids. Germline lookup yields CDR1 SQVTM and CDR2 ANQGSEA. V lost 4 bases and J lost 5, with 11 bases in between. The entire variable domain, with the rest obtained from reference TRBV29-1 and TRBJ1-2, is as follows: SAVISQKPSRDICQRGTSLTIQCQVDSQVTMMFWYRQQPGQSLTLIATANQGSEATYESGFVIDKFPISRPNLTFSTLTVSNMSPEDSSIYLCSVAKDSYGYTFGSGTRLTVV.

The J gene is TRBJ2-1, the V gene TRBV18; 8 nucleotides align to TRBD2. Germline V gene lookup returns CDR1 KGHSH and CDR2 LQKENI. Trimming took 6 bases from V and 2 from J; bases not matched to a gene: 3. The length of the CDR3 is 14 residues. CDR3 in DNA: TGTGCCAGCTCCCCGGGACTAGCCTACAATGAGCAGTTCTTC. This gives the protein CASSPGLAYNEQFF.

V and J are TRBV7-9 and TRBJ1-2; weak D call: TRBD1 (5 bases). Germline V CDR1 and CDR2: SEHNR, FQNEAQ (reference sequence). Trimming left V 2 bases short and J 7 bases short, with 14 bases between. The length of the CDR3 is 14 residues. The CDR3 DNA sequence: TGTGCCAGCAGCTTATGGGACGGGGGAAGTGGCTACACCTTC. The encoded protein is CASSLWDGGSGYTF.

The chain has TRBV5-4 and TRBJ2-5; 8 bases map to TRBD2. The CDR3 has 15 amino acids. The germline V gene has CDR1 SGHNT and CDR2 YYREEE (reference sequence). V dropped 5 bases and J dropped 2; count of bases not matched to a gene: 8. The CDR3 loop is CASSIRTSTQETQYF. DNA of the CDR3: TGTGCCAGCAGTATCCGGACTAGCACACAAGAGACCCAGTACTTC.

The rearrangement links TRBV28 to TRBJ2-7; possible D gene TRBD2, 6 bases. The length of the CDR3 is 14 residues. Trimming removed 5 bases from V and 5 bases from J, with 16 bases in between. Germline CDR1 is MDHEN and CDR2 is SYDVKM. CDR3 sequence: CASSLRTGEDEQYF. CDR3 coding DNA: TGTGCCAGCAGTCTTCGGACGGGAGAGGACGAGCAGTACTTC.

For the CDR3, the DNA is TGTGCCAGCAGCCAAGATAGGAGGGGGAAGGGGGTAACAGATACGCAGTATTTT. Residues: CASSQDRRGKGVTDTQYF. The chain joins TRBV4-2 to TRBJ2-3, with D possibly called TRBD1 or TRBD2 (6 bases each). Trimming took 0 bases from V and 3 from J, leaving 19 bases between them. Germline assignment: CDR1 LGHNA and CDR2 YNFKEQ. The CDR3 has 18 amino acids.

The V call is TRBV28, the J call TRBJ2-5; D may be TRBD2 (5 bases). The V end was cut by 3 bases, the J end by 4 bases, with 21 bases between. The CDR3 consists of 17 residues. Germline V gene sequence: CDR1 MDHEN, CDR2 SYDVKM. The DNA of the CDR3 is TGTGCCAGCAGTTTCTATAACCCCAGGAGGCCGGGAGAGACCCAGTACTTC. Amino acids: CASSFYNPRRPGETQYF.

The chain uses TRBV2 and TRBJ2-1; 9 bases are a match to TRBD1. J lost 10 bases, V lost 7 bases, and 8 bases had no gene match. This CDR3 comprises 13 residues. The germline CDR1 and CDR2 sequences are SNHLY and FYNNEI. The CDR3 DNA is TGTGCCAGCATCGAAACAGGGGGCAAAGAGCAGTTCTTC. The encoded protein is CASIETGGKEQFF.

The chain recombines TRBV12-5 with TRBJ2-6, with TRBD1 as a possible D gene (5 bases). Germline loops: CDR1 LGHNT, CDR2 FRNRAP. The CDR3 covers 18 residues. Trimming took 5 bases from V and 5 from J, leaving 22 bases between them. The CDR3 DNA sequence: TGTGCTAGTGGTGAGAAGAGTGCAGGACAAAGTCGGGCCAACGTCCTGACTTTC. Translated: CASGEKSAGQSRANVLTF.

This chain uses TRBV7-9 with TRBJ2-7; D is perhaps TRBD1 (7 bases). The length of the CDR3 is 13 residues. V was pared by 5 bases and J by 5 bases, with 13 bases between. CDR1 SEHNR and CDR2 FQNEAQ come from the germline V gene (reference sequence). CDR3 coding DNA: TGTGCCAGCAGCGGGCAGGGGGGAGACGAGCAGTACTTC. Protein: CASSGQGGDEQYF.

This chain connects TRBV6-6 to TRBJ1-2, with a weak D call TRBD1 (5 bases). V lost 3 bases and J 0 bases, leaving 11 bases between the germline ends. The CDR3 spans 15 residues. Germline CDR1 MNHNY, CDR2 SVGAGI (reference sequence). CDR3: CASSYPGVSNYGYTF. Here the CDR3 DNA reads TGTGCCAGCAGTTATCCGGGGGTCTCTAACTATGGCTACACCTTC.

The chain combines TRBV15 with TRBJ1-5; D gene uncertain. This CDR3 spans 13 amino acids. V was shortened by 0 bases and J by 10 bases, with 10 bases between the two germline ends. Per germline, CDR1 LNHNV and CDR2 YYDKDF (reference sequence). The CDR3 loop is CATSRDRVHPQHF. As DNA, the CDR3 is TGTGCCACCAGCAGAGATCGGGTTCATCCCCAGCATTTT.

The gene calls are TRBV29-1 and TRBJ1-1, with D hard to call. Trimming shortened V by 7 bases and J by 0 bases, and 12 bases separated the two germline ends. The germline CDR1 and CDR2 sequences are SQVTM and ANQGSEA. This CDR3 has 13 residues. CDR3 protein: CSAGFQLNTEAFF. CDR3 nucleotides: TGCAGCGCTGGGTTCCAGCTGAACACTGAAGCTTTCTTT.

The chain uses TRBV7-9 and TRBJ2-7, with 7 bases lining up with TRBD2. The CDR3 length is 14 residues. With 6 bases clipped from V and 4 bases from J, the junction kept 9 bases outside the gene matches. Germline V gene lookup returns CDR1 SEHNR and CDR2 FQNEAQ (reference sequence). In DNA form, the CDR3 reads TGTGCCAGCAGTCCGGGCCGAGCGGGATACGAGCAGTACTTC. It specifies CASSPGRAGYEQYF.

The V and J genes are TRBV2 and TRBJ2-7; 8 bases map to TRBD1. Germline V gene lookup returns CDR1 SNHLY and CDR2 FYNNEI. This CDR3 has 14 residues. J lost 6 bases, V lost 5 bases, and 9 bases had no gene match. CDR3 in DNA: TGTGCCAGCAGTCTATACAGGGGGGACGGCGAGCAGTACTTC. Its protein is CASSLYRGDGEQYF.

This chain joins TRBV28 and TRBJ2-3, with 8 nucleotides matching TRBD2. The germline V gene has CDR1 MDHEN and CDR2 SYDVKM. The trim removed 2 bases at V and 2 bases at J, leaving 3 bases unmatched. The CDR3 is 15 amino acids. CDR3 nucleotides: TGTGCCAGCAGTTTAGCGGGGGGCCTCACAGATACGCAGTATTTT. As protein: CASSLAGGLTDTQYF.

This chain joins TRBV15 and TRBJ2-3; no clear D gene. CDR1 is LNHNV and CDR2 is YYDKDF in the germline V gene (reference sequence). CDR3 size: 15 residues. Trimming cost V 8 bases and J 4 bases, with 19 bases left between them. Here the CDR3 DNA reads TGTGCCACCCTCTGGCTGGAGTCAAGCGCAGATACGCAGTATTTT. Translating gives CATLWLESSADTQYF.

V usage is TRBV9 and J usage is TRBJ1-2, with 10 bases lining up with TRBD1. Trimming cost V 6 bases and J 2 bases; bases outside gene matches: 7. CDR1 and CDR2 from the germline V gene are SGDLS and YYNGEE. CDR3 length equals 15 residues. The DNA for the CDR3 is TGTGCCAGCACCCCGGGACAGGGGTCGAACTATGGCTACACCTTC. This gives the protein CASTPGQGSNYGYTF.

The CDR3 sequence: CASSRGSSGRSSYNEQFF. The CDR3 bases are TGTGCCAGCAGCCGCGGGTCTAGCGGGAGAAGCTCCTACAATGAGCAGTTCTTC. V is TRBV11-2 and J is TRBJ2-1, with 10 bases matching TRBD2. Germline V gene data show CDR1 as SGHAT and CDR2 as FQNNGV. The CDR3 totals 18 residues. V lost 5 bases and J lost 0; bases outside the gene matches: 10.

This chain uses TRBV27 with TRBJ1-1; D is undetermined. V lost 1 base to trimming and J lost 4 bases, with 7 bases between them. Germline CDR1 is MNHEY and CDR2 is SMNVEV (reference sequence). This CDR3 region has 13 residues. CDR3 sequence reads: CASSLWESTEAFF. The CDR3 nucleotides read TGTGCCAGCAGTTTATGGGAGAGCACTGAAGCTTTCTTT.

The chain carries TRBV5-1 and TRBJ2-5; TRBD2 is a possible D gene (6 bases). The CDR3 is made up of 14 amino acids. Trimming removed 4 bases at V and 1 base at J, with 11 bases between. Germline-derived CDR1 and CDR2 are SGHRS and YFSETQ. The CDR3 loop is CASSARDSQETQYF. In nucleotides, the CDR3 is TGCGCCAGCAGCGCCCGGGACTCCCAAGAGACCCAGTACTTC.

This rearrangement joins TRBV28 to TRBJ1-3; the D gene is possibly TRBD1 (6 bases). With 4 bases removed from V and 4 bases from J, the gap between germline ends came to 11 bases. CDR3 size: 14 residues. Germline CDR1 reads MDHEN; CDR2 reads SYDVKM. The CDR3 loop reads CASSWPGAGNTIYF. Here the CDR3 DNA reads TGTGCCAGCAGTTGGCCAGGGGCGGGAAACACCATATATTTT.

The chain joins TRBV6-1 to TRBJ1-6; D remains ambiguous. V was shortened by 5 bases and J by 10 bases, with 12 bases between the two germline ends. CDR1 and CDR2 (germline): MNHNS, SASEGT. CDR3 length: 13 residues. The DNA for the CDR3 is TGTGCCAGCAGTCCTAGGGATCCGTCACCCCTCCACTTT. It encodes CASSPRDPSPLHF.